The entry that follows covers one TCR beta chain sequence. The antigen it recognizes is unknown. No much larger clonotype is one base removed from it; base qualities were not supplied. Libraries were prepared through the immunoSEQ multiplex PCR assay. The clones in this table, taken by TCRdb from immuneACCESS, are in-frame only. Not every clone is retained; where verified, under half of the shortfall comes from an unresolved V gene, and the cause of the rest is unknown. The sample yields 100,000 or so clones; approximately 96% were counted once. In total, the top ten clones hold approximately 0.2% of the sample. The data were taken from a study of technical replicates of blood from a handful of donors (TCRdb year 2017). The CDR3, from cysteine to phenylalanine, totals 14 residues. Here the CDR3 DNA is all that survives: 42 bases in frame from base 1. Via the germline V gene, CDR1 is MGHRA and CDR2 YSYEKL. At the junction V is shortened by 2 bases and J by 0 bases, with 7 bases in between.

This receptor chain uses TRBV4-1 and TRBJ1-1; perhaps TRBD1 is the D gene, with 5 bases matching. The sequencing input was T cells isolated from PBMCs. The TCR was taken from a human donor in good health. DNA sequence: TGCGCCAGCAGCCAACAGGGTTTGAACACTGAAGCTTTCTTT. Its translation reads: CASSQQGLNTEAFF.